A single sample gave rise to the 23 T cell receptor beta chains below, sequenced in a study of blood T cell repertoires in COVID-19. Only in-frame clones appear in the TCRdb table, and some are missing; sequencing was by immunoSEQ multiplex PCR. The table includes 450,000 or so clones, 70% to 90% detected once. Sequencing input: peripheral blood. The receptor source for this set is a man in his late teens or twenties with COVID-19, enrolled during active disease.

Only one count was recorded for this clone. J is TRBJ2-1 and V is TRBV10-2; 12 bases align to TRBD2. V shed 6 bases and J 8 bases; nucleotides not matched to a gene: 8. Germline values: CDR1 WSHSY, CDR2 SAAADI. The length of the CDR3 is 15 residues. The CDR3 nucleotides are TGCGCCAGCAGCGAAACGGGACTAGCGGGCTATGAGCAGTTCTTC. Translated, it gives CASSETGLAGYEQFF.

The rearrangement joins TRBV6-6 to TRBJ2-7; D might be TRBD1 (6 bases). This CDR3 has 15 residues. CDR1 and CDR2 from the germline V gene are MNHNY and SVGAGI (reference sequence). Trimming shortened V by 5 bases and J by 0 bases, and 14 bases separated the two germline ends. For the CDR3, the DNA is TGTGCCAGCAGTACCCCCGGACAGACCTCCTACGAGCAGTACTTC. Encoded protein: CASSTPGQTSYEQYF.

For the CDR3, the DNA is TGCAGCGTCAACAGGGTAGGACACGTCAATGAGCAGTTCTTC. Amino acid sequence: CSVNRVGHVNEQFF. The chain couples TRBV29-1 to TRBJ2-1; the D gene is possibly TRBD1 (6 bases). Deletions cut 6 bases from V and 6 bases from J, with 18 bases between. Germline-derived CDR1 and CDR2 are SQVTM and ANQGSEA. The CDR3 spans 14 residues.

This chain connects TRBV18 to TRBJ2-7, with 8 bases that match TRBD1. The CDR3 length is 16 residues. Germline values: CDR1 KGHSH, CDR2 LQKENI. With 0 bases clipped from V and 4 bases from J, the junction kept 8 bases outside the gene matches. The CDR3 spells CASSPPGTGRVYEQYF. CDR3 coding DNA: TGTGCCAGCTCACCACCCGGGACAGGTAGGGTGTACGAGCAGTACTTC.

This sequence joins TRBV2 and TRBJ2-7; 8 bases map to TRBD2. CDR3 size: 16 residues. Unmatched junction bases numbered 13, after V lost 4 bases and J lost 5 bases. Germline loops: CDR1 SNHLY, CDR2 FYNNEI. In DNA, the CDR3 is TGTGCCAGCAGTGCAATTCGGATGGGGCGGGAGGACGAGCAGTACTTC. This gives the protein CASSAIRMGREDEQYF.

This clone was counted a few times. This chain uses TRBV7-9 with TRBJ1-2; D is perhaps TRBD1 (6 bases). Trimming cost V 2 bases and J 2 bases, with 9 bases left between them. The CDR3 extends over 14 amino acids. Germline V gene sequence: CDR1 SEHNR, CDR2 FQNEAQ (reference sequence). This CDR3 reads CASSLRQANYGYTF. The DNA for the CDR3 is TGTGCCAGCAGCTTACGACAGGCCAACTATGGCTACACCTTC.

The chain has TRBV10-1 and TRBJ2-7; 13 bases map to TRBD2. CDR1 and CDR2 (germline): WNHNN, SYGVQD (reference sequence). The CDR3 sequence is 15 residues long. Trimming cost V 2 bases and J 2 bases; bases outside gene matches: 0. CDR3 sequence (DNA): TGCGCCAGCAGTGAGGGGACTAGCGGGACCTACGAGCAGTACTTC. The encoded protein is CASSEGTSGTYEQYF.

The chain is built from TRBV5-1 and TRBJ1-5, with a weak D call TRBD1 (6 bases). V was cut by 4 bases and J by 4 bases, with 12 bases left in between. Germline-derived CDR1 and CDR2 are SGHRS and YFSETQ. The CDR3 is made up of 14 amino acids. This chain's CDR3 is CASSPDRANQPQHF. DNA for the CDR3: TGCGCCAGCAGCCCGGACAGAGCAAATCAGCCCCAGCATTTT.

In its sample, this clone was seen a few times. V is TRBV4-1 and J is TRBJ1-5; D unresolved. The CDR3 length is 16 residues. V shed 0 bases and J shed 5 bases, with 14 bases lying between them. The germline gives CDR1 MGHRA, CDR2 YSYEKL. CDR3 nucleotides: TGCGCCAGCAGCCAAGATGAGGGAAGGAGGGATCAGCCCCAGCATTTT. Translation gives CASSQDEGRRDQPQHF.

The chain combines TRBV11-1 with TRBJ2-7; unclear D gene. V shed 5 bases and J shed 3 bases, with 8 bases lying between them. CDR1 and CDR2 (germline): SGHAT, FQDESV (reference sequence). The CDR3 runs to 12 residues. The CDR3 region is CASSPSGYEQYF. CDR3 coding DNA: TGTGCCAGCAGCCCATCAGGCTACGAGCAGTACTTC.

V usage is TRBV10-2 and J usage is TRBJ2-2; TRBD2 matches 10 bases. Germline assignment: CDR1 WSHSY and CDR2 SAAADI. This CDR3 comprises 16 residues. V trimming: 3 bases; J trimming: 12 bases; junction bases outside the gene matches: 13. Written as DNA, the CDR3 is TGCGCCAGCAGTGATCCTAGCGGGAGTCAGGGGGGGCAGCTGTTTTTT. This translates into CASSDPSGSQGGQLFF.

The CDR3 DNA reads as TGTGCCAGCAGCCCCCGAGCGGGGGGGAGCACAGATACGCAGTATTTT. Amino acid sequence: CASSPRAGGSTDTQYF. The genes are TRBV7-2 and TRBJ2-3; 10 bases agree with TRBD2. The CDR3 covers 16 residues. J was trimmed by 0 bases and V by 5 bases; bases with no gene match: 5. Germline V gives CDR1 SGHTA, CDR2 FQGNSA.

V usage is TRBV5-3 and J usage is TRBJ1-1; D is possibly TRBD1 (5 bases). TRBV5-3 is an ORF, and what it does is uncertain. The CDR3 is 14 residues long. The V end lost 3 bases, the J end lost 0 bases, and 9 bases lay between the germline ends. CDR3 coding DNA: TGTGCCAGAAGCTCATCGGGGGTGAACACTGAAGCTTTCTTT. Encoded protein: CARSSSGVNTEAFF.

The chain combines TRBV5-1 with TRBJ2-3; 10 nucleotides agree with TRBD2. The CDR3 runs to 16 residues. Germline CDR1 reads SGHRS; CDR2 reads YFSETQ. Germline trimming cut 0 bases from V and 4 bases from J; bases unmatched to any gene: 5. The CDR3 nucleotides are TGCGCCAGCAGCTTGGCCGCAGCGGGGGGGCCAGATACGCAGTATTTT. Translating it yields CASSLAAAGGPDTQYF.

V is TRBV4-2 and J is TRBJ2-1, with 8 bases aligning to TRBD2. This CDR3 has 16 amino acids. CDR1 LGHNA and CDR2 YNFKEQ come from the germline V gene. J was trimmed by 9 bases and V by 6 bases; bases with no gene match: 16. The CDR3 region has the DNA TGTGCCAGCAGTCCCTATATAGCGGGATCGGAGGTTGAGCAGTTCTTC. Protein product: CASSPYIAGSEVEQFF.

J is TRBJ1-1 and V is TRBV6-5; TRBD1 matches 11 bases. From germline, CDR1 is MNHEY and CDR2 SVGAGI. The J segment lost 6 bases and the V segment lost 2 bases, leaving 5 bases of the junction unmatched. CDR3 length: 15 residues. The DNA for the CDR3 is TGTGCCAGCAGTTACCGGACAGGGGGCGCGCCTGAAGCTTTCTTT. Protein product: CASSYRTGGAPEAFF.

This clone appeared a single time. The chain is built from TRBV6-6 and TRBJ1-3; unclear D gene. CDR3 size: 13 residues. Trimming shortened V by 8 bases and J by 0 bases, and 8 bases separated the two germline ends. From germline, CDR1 is MNHNY and CDR2 SVGAGI (reference sequence). CDR3 loop: CASAVHSGNTIYF. CDR3 DNA sequence: TGTGCCAGCGCGGTCCACTCTGGAAACACCATATATTTT.

This chain links TRBV6-6 with TRBJ1-6; 7 bases align to TRBD1. The CDR3 length is 15 residues. V dropped 0 bases and J dropped 6; count of bases not matched to a gene: 2. Germline-derived CDR1 and CDR2 are MNHNY and SVGAGI (reference sequence). The CDR3 sequence: CASSYSGQSNSPLHF. The CDR3 nucleotides are TGTGCCAGCAGTTACTCGGGACAGAGTAATTCACCCCTCCACTTT.

V gene TRBV10-3 combines with J gene TRBJ2-1; perhaps TRBD2 as D (7 bases). Germline-derived CDR1 and CDR2 are ENHRY and SYGVKD. The CDR3 runs to 13 residues. The V end lost 8 bases, the J end lost 9 bases, and 17 bases lay between the germline ends. CDR3 loop: CAIDRGAGGEQFF. CDR3 DNA sequence: TGTGCCATCGATCGGGGGGCCGGCGGTGAGCAGTTCTTC.

This chain links TRBV27 with TRBJ2-3; D is perhaps TRBD2 (5 bases). Trimming took off 5 bases at V and 2 bases at J, with 8 bases between the two ends. Germline loops: CDR1 MNHEY, CDR2 SMNVEV (reference sequence). The CDR3 is made up of 13 amino acids. DNA for the CDR3: TGTGCCAGCAGTCGGACTTACACAGATACGCAGTATTTT. This sequence encodes CASSRTYTDTQYF.

The J gene is TRBJ2-1, the V gene TRBV19; 9 bases align to TRBD2. Germline V gene lookup returns CDR1 LNHDA and CDR2 SQIVND (reference sequence). The CDR3 contains 14 residues. Germline trimming cut 5 bases from V and 5 bases from J; bases unmatched to any gene: 4. The CDR3 sequence is CASSSGLANNEQFF. The CDR3 DNA reads as TGTGCCAGTAGTTCGGGACTAGCCAACAATGAGCAGTTCTTC.

The V and J genes are TRBV6-5 and TRBJ1-1, with 8 bases aligning to TRBD1. Trimming took 7 bases from V and 5 from J; bases not matched to a gene: 9. Germline-derived CDR1 and CDR2 are MNHEY and SVGAGI. The CDR3 loop spans 14 amino acids. The CDR3 loop is CASTPGGFLTEAFF. For the CDR3, the DNA is TGTGCCAGCACTCCAGGGGGCTTTCTGACTGAAGCTTTCTTT.

This chain connects TRBV18 to TRBJ1-4; D might be TRBD1 (6 bases). This CDR3 has 13 residues. The V gene lost 3 bases and the J gene lost 8 bases, with 10 bases spanning the gap. The germline CDR1 and CDR2 sequences are KGHSH and LQKENI. As DNA, the CDR3 is TGTGCCAGCTCACCTGGGGGCCGGGAAAAACTGTTTTTT. Translation gives CASSPGGREKLFF.